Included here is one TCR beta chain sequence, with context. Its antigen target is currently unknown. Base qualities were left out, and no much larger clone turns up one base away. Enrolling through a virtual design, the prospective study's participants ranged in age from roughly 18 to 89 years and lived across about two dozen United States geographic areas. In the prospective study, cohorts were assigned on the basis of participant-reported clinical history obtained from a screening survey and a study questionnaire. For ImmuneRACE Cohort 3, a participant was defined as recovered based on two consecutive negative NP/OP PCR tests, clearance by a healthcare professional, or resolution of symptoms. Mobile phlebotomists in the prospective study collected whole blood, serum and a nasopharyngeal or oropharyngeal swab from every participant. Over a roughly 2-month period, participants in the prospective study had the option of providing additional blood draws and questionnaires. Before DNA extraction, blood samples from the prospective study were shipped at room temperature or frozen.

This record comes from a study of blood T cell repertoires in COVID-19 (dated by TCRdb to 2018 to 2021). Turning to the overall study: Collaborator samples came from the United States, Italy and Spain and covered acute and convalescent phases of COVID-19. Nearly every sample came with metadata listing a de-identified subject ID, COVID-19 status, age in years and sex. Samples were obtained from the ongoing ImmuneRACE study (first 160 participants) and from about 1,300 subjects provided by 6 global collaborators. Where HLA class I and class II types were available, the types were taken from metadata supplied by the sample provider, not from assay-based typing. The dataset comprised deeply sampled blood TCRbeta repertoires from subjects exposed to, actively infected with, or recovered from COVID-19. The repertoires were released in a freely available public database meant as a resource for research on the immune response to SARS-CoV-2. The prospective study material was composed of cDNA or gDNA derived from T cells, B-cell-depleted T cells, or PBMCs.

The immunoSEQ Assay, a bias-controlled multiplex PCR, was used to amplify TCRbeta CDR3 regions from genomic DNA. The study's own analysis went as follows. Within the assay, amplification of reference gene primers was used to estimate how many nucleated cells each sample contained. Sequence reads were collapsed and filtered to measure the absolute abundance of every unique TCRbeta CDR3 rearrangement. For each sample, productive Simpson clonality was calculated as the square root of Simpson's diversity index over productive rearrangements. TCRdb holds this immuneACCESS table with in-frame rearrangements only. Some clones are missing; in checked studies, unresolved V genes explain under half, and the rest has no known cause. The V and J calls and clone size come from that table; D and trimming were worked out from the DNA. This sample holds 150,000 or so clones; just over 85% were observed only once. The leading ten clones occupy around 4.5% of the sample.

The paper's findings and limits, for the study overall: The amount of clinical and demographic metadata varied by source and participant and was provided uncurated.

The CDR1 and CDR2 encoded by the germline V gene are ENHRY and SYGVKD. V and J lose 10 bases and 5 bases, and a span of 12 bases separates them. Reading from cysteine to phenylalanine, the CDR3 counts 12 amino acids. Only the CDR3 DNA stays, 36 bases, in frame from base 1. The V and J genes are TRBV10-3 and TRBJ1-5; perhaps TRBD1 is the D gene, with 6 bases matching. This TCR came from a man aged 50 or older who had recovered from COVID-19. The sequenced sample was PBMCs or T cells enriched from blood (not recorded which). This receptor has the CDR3 CATRDTYQPQHF. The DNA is TGTGCCACCCGGGACACCTATCAGCCCCAGCATTTT.